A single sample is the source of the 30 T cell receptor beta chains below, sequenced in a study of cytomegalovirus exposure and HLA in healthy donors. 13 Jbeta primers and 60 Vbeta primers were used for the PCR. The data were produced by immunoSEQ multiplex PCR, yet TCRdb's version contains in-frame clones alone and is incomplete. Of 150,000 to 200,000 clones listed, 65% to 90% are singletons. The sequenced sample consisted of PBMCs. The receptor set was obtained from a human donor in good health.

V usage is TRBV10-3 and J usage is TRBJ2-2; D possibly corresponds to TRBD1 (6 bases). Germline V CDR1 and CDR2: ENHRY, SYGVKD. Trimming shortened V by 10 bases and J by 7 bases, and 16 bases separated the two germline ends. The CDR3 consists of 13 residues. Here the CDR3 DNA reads TGTGCCACCAGACAGGCCACTCACGGGGAGCTGTTTTTT. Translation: CATRQATHGELFF.

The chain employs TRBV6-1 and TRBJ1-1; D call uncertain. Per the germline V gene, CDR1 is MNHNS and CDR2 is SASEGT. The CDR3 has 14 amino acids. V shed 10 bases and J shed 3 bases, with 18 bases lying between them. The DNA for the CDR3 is TGTGCCACTAAAACGAGGGTTGCCGACACTGAAGCTTTCTTT. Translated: CATKTRVADTEAFF.

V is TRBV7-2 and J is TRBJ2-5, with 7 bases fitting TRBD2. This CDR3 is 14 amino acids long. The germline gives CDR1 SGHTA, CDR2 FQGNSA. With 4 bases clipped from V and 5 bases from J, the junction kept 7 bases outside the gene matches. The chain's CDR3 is CASSSVSGAETQYF. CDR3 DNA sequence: TGTGCCAGCAGCTCGGTGAGCGGGGCGGAGACCCAGTACTTC.

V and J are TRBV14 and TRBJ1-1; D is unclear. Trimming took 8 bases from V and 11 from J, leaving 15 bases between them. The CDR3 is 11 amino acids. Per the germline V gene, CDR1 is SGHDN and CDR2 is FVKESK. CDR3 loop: CASGPASGAFF. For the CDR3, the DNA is TGTGCCAGCGGCCCGGCGTCGGGGGCTTTCTTT.

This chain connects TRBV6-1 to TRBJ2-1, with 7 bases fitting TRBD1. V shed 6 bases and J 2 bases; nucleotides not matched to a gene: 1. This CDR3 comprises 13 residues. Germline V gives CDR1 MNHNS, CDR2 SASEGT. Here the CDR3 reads CASRQGPYNEQFF. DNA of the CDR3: TGTGCCAGCAGACAGGGGCCCTACAATGAGCAGTTCTTC.

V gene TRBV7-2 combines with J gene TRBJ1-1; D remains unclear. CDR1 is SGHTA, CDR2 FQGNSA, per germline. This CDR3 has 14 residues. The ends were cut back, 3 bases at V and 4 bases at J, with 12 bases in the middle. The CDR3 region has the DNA TGTGCCAGCAGCTTCGGGCTCGAGGGCACTGAAGCTTTCTTT. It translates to CASSFGLEGTEAFF.

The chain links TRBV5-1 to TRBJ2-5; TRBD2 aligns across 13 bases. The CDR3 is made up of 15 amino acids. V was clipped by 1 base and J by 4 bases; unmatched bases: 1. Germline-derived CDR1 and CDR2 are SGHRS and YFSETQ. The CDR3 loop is CASSLWTSGGETQYF. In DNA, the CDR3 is TGCGCCAGCAGCTTGTGGACTAGCGGGGGAGAGACCCAGTACTTC.

The chain's CDR3 is CASSGLAGASGTQYF. As DNA, the CDR3 is TGTGCCAGCAGCGGACTAGCGGGGGCCTCGGGTACGCAGTATTTT. The chain carries TRBV2 and TRBJ2-3, with 13 bases matching TRBD2. The length of the CDR3 is 15 residues. Looked up from germline, CDR1 is SNHLY and CDR2 is FYNNEI. Trimming took 6 bases from V and 8 from J; bases not matched to a gene: 8.

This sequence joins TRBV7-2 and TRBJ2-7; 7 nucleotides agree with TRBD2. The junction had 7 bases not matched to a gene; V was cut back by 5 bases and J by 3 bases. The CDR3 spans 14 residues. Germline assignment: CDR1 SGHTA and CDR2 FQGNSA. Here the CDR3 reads CASSRSSGGYEQYF. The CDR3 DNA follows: TGTGCCAGCAGCCGCTCGTCGGGGGGCTACGAGCAGTACTTC.

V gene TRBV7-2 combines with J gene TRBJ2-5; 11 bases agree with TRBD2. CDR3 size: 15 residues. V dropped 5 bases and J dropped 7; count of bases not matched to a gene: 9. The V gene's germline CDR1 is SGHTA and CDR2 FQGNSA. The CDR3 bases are TGTGCCAGCAGCCCGGGACTAGCGGCGAAGGGGACCCAGTACTTC. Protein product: CASSPGLAAKGTQYF.

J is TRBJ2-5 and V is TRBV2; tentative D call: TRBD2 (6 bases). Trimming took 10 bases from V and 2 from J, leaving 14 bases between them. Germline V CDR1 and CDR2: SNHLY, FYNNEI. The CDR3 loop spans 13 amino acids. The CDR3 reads CATHLASQETQYF. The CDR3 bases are TGTGCCACACACCTAGCGTCGCAAGAGACCCAGTACTTC.

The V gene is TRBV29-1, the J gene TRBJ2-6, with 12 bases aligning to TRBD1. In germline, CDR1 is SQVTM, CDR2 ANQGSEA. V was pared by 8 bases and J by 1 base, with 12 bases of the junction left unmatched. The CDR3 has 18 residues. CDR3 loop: CSIKIRDRGRSGANVLTF. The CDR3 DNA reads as TGCAGCATAAAAATCCGGGACAGGGGGCGTTCTGGGGCCAACGTCCTGACTTTC.

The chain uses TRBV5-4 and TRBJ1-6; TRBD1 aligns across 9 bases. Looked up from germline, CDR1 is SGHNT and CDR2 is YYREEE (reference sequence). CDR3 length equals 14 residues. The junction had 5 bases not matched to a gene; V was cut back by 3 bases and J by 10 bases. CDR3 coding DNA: TGTGCCAGCAGCTGGGACAGGGTCGGATCACCCCTCCACTTT. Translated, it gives CASSWDRVGSPLHF. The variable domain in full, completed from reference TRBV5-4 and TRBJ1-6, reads ETGVTQSPTHLIKTRGQQVTLRCSSQSGHNTVSWYQQALGQGPQFIFQYYREEENGRGNFPPRFSGLQFPNYSSELNVNALELDDSALYLCASSWDRVGSPLHFGNGTRLTVT.

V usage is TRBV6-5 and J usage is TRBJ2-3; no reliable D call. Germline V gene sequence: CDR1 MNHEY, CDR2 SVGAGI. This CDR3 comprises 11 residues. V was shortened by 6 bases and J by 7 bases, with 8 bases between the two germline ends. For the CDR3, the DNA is TGTGCCAGCAGGAGATCCAATACGCAGTATTTT. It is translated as CASRRSNTQYF.

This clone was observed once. The CDR3 DNA reads TGTGCCAGCAGTTTAGGGCCCGGTCCGGGGGACACCTTC. Translated: CASSLGPGPGDTF. This chain joins TRBV6-5 and TRBJ1-2; the D gene is possibly TRBD1 (5 bases). V lost 4 bases to trimming and J lost 12 bases, with 18 bases between them. In germline, CDR1 is MNHEY, CDR2 SVGAGI. CDR3 length: 13 amino acids.

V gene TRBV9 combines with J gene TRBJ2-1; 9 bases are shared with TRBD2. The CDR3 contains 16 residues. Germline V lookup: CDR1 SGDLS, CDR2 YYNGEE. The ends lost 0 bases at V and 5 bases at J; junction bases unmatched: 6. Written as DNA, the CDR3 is TGTGCCAGCAGCGTAGATGGCGGGGGGGTCCACAATGAGCAGTTCTTC. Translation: CASSVDGGGVHNEQFF.

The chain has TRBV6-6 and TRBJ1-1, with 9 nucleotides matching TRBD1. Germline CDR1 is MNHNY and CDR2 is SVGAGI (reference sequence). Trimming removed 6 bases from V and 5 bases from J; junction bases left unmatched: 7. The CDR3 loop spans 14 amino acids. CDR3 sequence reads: CASRPQGARTEAFF. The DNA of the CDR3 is TGTGCCAGCAGACCACAGGGGGCAAGGACTGAAGCTTTCTTT.

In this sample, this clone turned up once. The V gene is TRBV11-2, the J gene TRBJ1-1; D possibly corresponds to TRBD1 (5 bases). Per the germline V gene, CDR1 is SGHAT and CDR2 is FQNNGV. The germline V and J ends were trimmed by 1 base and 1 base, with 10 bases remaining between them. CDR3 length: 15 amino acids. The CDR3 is CASSLATASNTEAFF. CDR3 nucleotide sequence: TGTGCCAGCAGCTTAGCGACAGCCTCGAACACTGAAGCTTTCTTT.

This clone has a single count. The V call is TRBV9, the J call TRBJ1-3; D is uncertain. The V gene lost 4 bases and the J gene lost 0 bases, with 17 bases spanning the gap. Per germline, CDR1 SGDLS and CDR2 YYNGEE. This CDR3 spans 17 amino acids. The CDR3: CASSKLGMAVSGNTIYF. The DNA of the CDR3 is TGTGCCAGCAGCAAACTAGGTATGGCAGTCTCTGGAAACACCATATATTTT. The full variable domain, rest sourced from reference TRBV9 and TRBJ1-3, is DSGVTQTPKHLITATGQRVTLRCSPRSGDLSVYWYQQSLDQGLQFLIQYYNGEERAKGNILERFSAQQFPDLHSELNLSSLELGDSALYFCASSKLGMAVSGNTIYFGEGSWLTVV.

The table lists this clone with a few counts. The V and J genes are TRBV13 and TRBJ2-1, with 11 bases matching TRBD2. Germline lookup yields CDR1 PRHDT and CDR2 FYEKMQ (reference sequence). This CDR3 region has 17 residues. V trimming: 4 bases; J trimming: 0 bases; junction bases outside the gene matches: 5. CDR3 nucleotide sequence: TGTGCCAGCAGCTCGTTAGCGGGGGGGCCCTCCTACAATGAGCAGTTCTTC. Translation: CASSSLAGGPSYNEQFF.

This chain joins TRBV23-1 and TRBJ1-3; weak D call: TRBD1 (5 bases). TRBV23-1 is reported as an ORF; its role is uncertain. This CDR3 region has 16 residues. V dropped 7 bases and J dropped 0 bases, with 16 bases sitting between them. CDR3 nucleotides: TGCGCCAGCATCCATCGCGGGGCCCCCTCTGGAAACACCATATATTTT. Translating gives CASIHRGAPSGNTIYF.

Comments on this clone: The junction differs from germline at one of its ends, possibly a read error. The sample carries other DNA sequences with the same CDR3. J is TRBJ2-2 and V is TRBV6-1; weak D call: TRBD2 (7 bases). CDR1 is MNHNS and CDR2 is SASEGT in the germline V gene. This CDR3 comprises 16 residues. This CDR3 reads CASSERGGRNTGELFF. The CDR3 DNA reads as TGTGCCAGCAGTGAAAGGGGGGGGCGGAACACTGGGGAGCTGTTTTTT.

CDR3 residues: CASSRGLAGGYIQYF. The CDR3 nucleotides are TGTGCCAGCAGTAGGGGACTAGCGGGGGGGTACATTCAGTACTTC. The chain employs TRBV6-5 and TRBJ2-4; 16 bases fit TRBD2. The CDR3 spans 15 residues. The ends lost 5 bases at V and 8 bases at J; junction bases unmatched: 3. Germline CDR1 is MNHEY and CDR2 is SVGAGI.

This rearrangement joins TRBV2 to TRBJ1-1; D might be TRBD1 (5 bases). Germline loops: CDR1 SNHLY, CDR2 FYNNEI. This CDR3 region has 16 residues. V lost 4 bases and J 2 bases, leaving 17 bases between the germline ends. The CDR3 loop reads CASSGHPQGTNTEAFF. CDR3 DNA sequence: TGTGCCAGCAGTGGCCACCCCCAGGGAACAAACACTGAAGCTTTCTTT.

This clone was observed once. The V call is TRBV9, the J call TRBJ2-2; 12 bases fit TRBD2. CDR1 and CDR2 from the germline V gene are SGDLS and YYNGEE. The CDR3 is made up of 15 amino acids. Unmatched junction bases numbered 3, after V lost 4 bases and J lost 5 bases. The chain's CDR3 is CASSPSGGATGELFF. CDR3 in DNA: TGTGCCAGCAGCCCTAGCGGGGGGGCGACCGGGGAGCTGTTTTTT.

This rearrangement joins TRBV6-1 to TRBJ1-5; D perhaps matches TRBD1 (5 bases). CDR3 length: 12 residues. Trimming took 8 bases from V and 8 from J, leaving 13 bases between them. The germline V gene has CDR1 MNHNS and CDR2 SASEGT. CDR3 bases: TGTGCCAGCGCCGGGGGTCCGGAGCCCCAGCATTTT. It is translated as CASAGGPEPQHF.

The CDR3 sequence is CASSDEGQGRPEAFF. As DNA, the CDR3 is TGTGCCAGCAGCGACGAGGGACAGGGGAGGCCTGAAGCTTTCTTT. The chain joins TRBV9 to TRBJ1-1, with TRBD1 matching over 10 bases. Germline assignment: CDR1 SGDLS and CDR2 YYNGEE. This CDR3 comprises 15 residues. Trimming at V came to 3 bases and at J to 6 bases, leaving 8 bases not matched to a gene.

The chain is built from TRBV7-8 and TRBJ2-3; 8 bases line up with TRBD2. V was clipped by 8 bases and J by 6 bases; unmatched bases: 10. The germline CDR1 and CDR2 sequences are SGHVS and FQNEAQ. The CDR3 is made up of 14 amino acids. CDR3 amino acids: CASHHGGARDTQYF. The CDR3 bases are TGTGCCAGCCACCACGGGGGGGCCCGCGATACGCAGTATTTT.

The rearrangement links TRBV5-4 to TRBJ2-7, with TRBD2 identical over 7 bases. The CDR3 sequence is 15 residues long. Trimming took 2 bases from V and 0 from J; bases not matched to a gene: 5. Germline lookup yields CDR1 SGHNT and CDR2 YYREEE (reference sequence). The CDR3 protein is CASSFEAGTSYEQYF. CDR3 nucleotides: TGTGCCAGCAGCTTCGAAGCGGGGACCTCCTACGAGCAGTACTTC.

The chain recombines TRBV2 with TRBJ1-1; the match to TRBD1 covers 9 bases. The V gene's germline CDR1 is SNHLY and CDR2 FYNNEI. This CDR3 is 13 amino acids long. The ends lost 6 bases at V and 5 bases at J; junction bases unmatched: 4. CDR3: CASRGQGLTEAFF. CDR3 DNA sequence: TGTGCCAGCAGGGGACAGGGTTTGACTGAAGCTTTCTTT.